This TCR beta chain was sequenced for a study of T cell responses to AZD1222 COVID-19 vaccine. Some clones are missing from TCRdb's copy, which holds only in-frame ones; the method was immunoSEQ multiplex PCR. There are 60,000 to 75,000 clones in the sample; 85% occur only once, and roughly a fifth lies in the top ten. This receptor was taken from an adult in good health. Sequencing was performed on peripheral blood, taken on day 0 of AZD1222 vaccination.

CDR3 DNA sequence: TGTGCCAGCTCACCAGGCCAGAACATTCAGTACTTC. This codes for CASSPGQNIQYF. The chain has TRBV18 and TRBJ2-4; no clear D. This CDR3 is 12 amino acids long. The V end lost 2 bases, the J end lost 7 bases, and 6 bases lay between the germline ends. CDR1 and CDR2 (germline): KGHSH, LQKENI.